Listed below are T cell receptor beta chains from one sample, sequenced in a study of response to subunit inactivated influenza vaccine. One entry per CDR3 protein, called by TCRdb with MiXCR from the RT-PCR reads. The sample lists around 850,000 distinct CDR3 sequences, approximately 18% occurring once. Sample: PBMCs from blood, taken about 5 days after vaccination. The receptors were gathered from a middle-aged man who received an inactivated influenza vaccine. The CDR3 runs from the conserved cysteine through the conserved F or W. Each record gives: clone size, D gene, V gene, J gene, CDR3 protein, CDR3 DNA. D genes are given only for firm matches. Clone size, where shown, is once, few, many, or a class for clones that have expanded.

size: few; D: TRBD1; V: TRBV20-1; J: TRBJ2-7; CDR3: CSATRRDRTASRFYEQYF; DNA: TGCAGTGCTACCCGACGGGACAGGACGGCATCCCGCTTCTACGAGCAGTACTTC
size: few; D: TRBD2; V: TRBV4-1; J: TRBJ2-5; CDR3: CASTPDRGGFGETQYF; DNA: TGCGCCAGCACCCCAGACCGCGGGGGGTTCGGAGAGACCCAGTACTTC
size: .; D: TRBD1; V: TRBV9; J: TRBJ2-7; CDR3: CASSGRTGAEQYF; DNA: TGTGCCAGCAGCGGTCGGACAGGGGCCGAGCAGTACTTC
size: many; D: .; V: TRBV12-3/TRBV12-4; J: TRBJ2-1; CDR3: CASSSWSYNEQFF; DNA: TGTGCCAGCAGTTCATGGTCCTACAATGAGCAGTTCTTC
size: .; D: TRBD1; V: TRBV5-1; J: TRBJ1-3; CDR3: CASSDAGQASGNTIYF; DNA: TGCGCCAGCAGCGACGCGGGACAGGCCTCTGGAAACACCATATATTTT
size: few; D: .; V: TRBV12-3/TRBV12-4; J: TRBJ1-2; CDR3: CASSFSGRRDRPGEYGGYTF; DNA: TGTGCCAGCAGTTTTAGTGGCCGTCGGGACCGGCCTGGAGAGTATGGCGGCTACACCTTC
size: few; D: TRBD2; V: TRBV10-3; J: TRBJ2-7; CDR3: CAAGTSGITYEQYF; DNA: TGTGCCGCTGGGACTAGCGGAATCACCTACGAGCAGTACTTC
size: many; D: .; V: TRBV12-3/TRBV12-4; J: TRBJ1-4; CDR3: CASRRNEKLFF; DNA: TGTGCCAGCCGTCGGAATGAAAAACTGTTTTTT
size: .; D: .; V: TRBV20-1; J: TRBJ2-1; CDR3: CSASSSGYNEQFF; DNA: TGCAGTGCTAGCTCGTCGGGATACAATGAGCAGTTCTTC
size: few; D: TRBD2; V: TRBV12-3/TRBV12-4; J: TRBJ2-6; CDR3: CASSWSSGRSGANVLTF; DNA: TGTGCCAGCAGTTGGTCTAGCGGGAGATCTGGGGCCAACGTCCTGACTTTC
size: .; D: TRBD1; V: TRBV6-2/TRBV6-3; J: TRBJ2-5; CDR3: CASNEQGAWKTQYF; DNA: TGTGCCAGCAATGAACAGGGGGCTTGGAAGACCCAGTACTTC
size: few; D: TRBD1; V: TRBV24-1; J: TRBJ2-3; CDR3: CATSDFMTGADTQYF; DNA: TGTGCCACCAGTGATTTTATGACAGGGGCAGATACGCAGTATTTT
size: .; D: .; V: TRBV12-3/TRBV12-4; J: TRBJ2-6; CDR3: CASSLRGFDGANVLTF; DNA: TGTGCCAGCAGTTTAAGGGGGTTCGACGGGGCCAACGTCCTGACTTTC
size: many; D: .; V: TRBV9; J: TRBJ2-1; CDR3: CASSVGLPPSYNEQFF; DNA: TGTGCCAGCAGCGTCGGTCTTCCCCCCTCCTACAATGAGCAGTTCTTC
size: .; D: .; V: TRBV18; J: TRBJ2-7; CDR3: CASSPREGAGEQYF; DNA: TGTGCCAGCTCACCACGAGAAGGGGCGGGCGAGCAGTACTTC
size: .; D: TRBD1; V: TRBV7-9; J: TRBJ1-4; CDR3: CASSLPQGVNEKLFF; DNA: TGTGCCAGCAGCTTACCCCAGGGGGTGAATGAAAAACTGTTTTTT
size: few; D: TRBD2; V: TRBV5-1; J: TRBJ2-3; CDR3: CASSLEGWGGDTDTQYF; DNA: TGCGCCAGCAGCTTGGAAGGATGGGGGGGGGATACAGATACGCAGTATTTT
size: .; D: .; V: TRBV20-1; J: TRBJ2-6; CDR3: CSARPTGSSGANVLTF; DNA: TGCAGTGCTAGGCCTACAGGGTCCTCTGGGGCCAACGTCCTGACTTTC
size: few; D: .; V: TRBV11-2; J: TRBJ2-1; CDR3: CASSLLGIVRGVYNEQFF; DNA: TGTGCCAGCAGCTTACTGGGCATAGTTCGCGGGGTTTACAATGAGCAGTTCTTC
size: .; D: TRBD1; V: TRBV7-9; J: TRBJ1-4; CDR3: CASSSRDRGFEKLFF; DNA: TGTGCCAGCAGCTCCCGGGACAGGGGATTTGAAAAACTGTTTTTT
size: once; D: .; V: TRBV30; J: TRBJ1-5; CDR3: CAWSSQTNQPQHF; DNA: TGTGCCTGGAGTTCGCAAACCAATCAGCCCCAGCATTTT
size: .; D: .; V: TRBV20-1; J: TRBJ1-2; CDR3: CSAHFGLNYGYTF; DNA: TGCAGTGCTCACTTTGGGCTCAACTATGGCTACACCTTC
size: few; D: .; V: TRBV5-6; J: TRBJ1-1; CDR3: CASKYCMLVQPEAFF; DNA: TGTGCCAGCAAATATTGTATGTTGGTTCAACCTGAAGCTTTCTTT
size: .; D: TRBD1; V: TRBV5-1; J: TRBJ2-2; CDR3: CASSLAGTGVNTGELSF; DNA: TGCGCCAGCAGCTTGGCCGGGACAGGGGTGAACACCGGGGAGCTGTCTTTT
size: many; D: .; V: TRBV12-3/TRBV12-4; J: TRBJ2-5; CDR3: CASSLGTMAETQYF; DNA: TGTGCCAGCAGTCTAGGGACCATGGCAGAGACCCAGTACTTC
size: few; D: TRBD1; V: TRBV20-1; J: TRBJ2-5; CDR3: CSAGEQGAGETQYF; DNA: TGCAGTGCTGGCGAACAGGGGGCAGGGGAGACCCAGTACTTC
size: few; D: .; V: TRBV24-1; J: TRBJ2-6; CDR3: CATSDLSVSGANVLTF; DNA: TGTGCCACCAGTGATTTATCGGTCTCTGGGGCCAACGTCCTGACTTTC
size: few; D: TRBD1; V: TRBV10-3; J: TRBJ2-2; CDR3: CAISESGQRTGELFF; DNA: TGTGCCATCAGTGAGTCGGGACAGCGCACCGGGGAGCTGTTTTTT
size: .; D: .; V: TRBV12-3/TRBV12-4; J: TRBJ2-7; CDR3: CASSRGTPSYEQYF; DNA: TGTGCCAGCAGCCGCGGGACACCCTCCTACGAGCAGTACTTC
size: .; D: TRBD2; V: TRBV2; J: TRBJ2-3; CDR3: CASRTGTSGTDTQYF; DNA: TGTGCCAGCAGGACCGGGACTAGTGGCACAGATACGCAGTATTTT
size: .; D: TRBD2; V: TRBV28; J: TRBJ2-7; CDR3: CATLGWGGNPADEQYF; DNA: TGTGCCACCCTGGGATGGGGGGGGAATCCTGCGGACGAGCAGTACTTC
size: .; D: TRBD2; V: TRBV29-1; J: TRBJ2-3; CDR3: CSVLPSGGSTDTQYF; DNA: TGCAGCGTGCTACCTAGCGGGGGGTCCACAGATACGCAGTATTTT
size: .; D: .; V: TRBV11-2; J: TRBJ2-1; CDR3: CASSIAGAAQFF; DNA: TGTGCCAGCAGCATCGCGGGGGCAGCTCAGTTCTTC
size: .; D: .; V: TRBV5-1; J: TRBJ2-3; CDR3: CASSQRTGGPTDTQYF; DNA: TGCGCCAGCAGCCAAAGGACTGGGGGACCCACAGATACGCAGTATTTT
size: .; D: TRBD2; V: TRBV7-9; J: TRBJ2-1; CDR3: CASSPGNRGVAYNEQFF; DNA: TGTGCCAGCAGCCCGGGTAATCGGGGGGTGGCCTACAATGAGCAGTTCTTC
size: many; D: TRBD2; V: TRBV24-1; J: TRBJ2-5; CDR3: CATSELAGGQETQYF; DNA: TGTGCCACCAGTGAATTAGCGGGGGGGCAAGAGACCCAGTACTTC
size: many; D: .; V: TRBV20-1; J: TRBJ2-7; CDR3: CSARDIGRSYEQYF; DNA: TGCAGTGCTAGAGACATTGGGCGGTCCTACGAGCAGTACTTC
size: many; D: TRBD2; V: TRBV7-2; J: TRBJ2-5; CDR3: CASSSGTSGGYETQYF; DNA: TGTGCCAGCAGCTCTGGGACTAGCGGGGGATATGAGACCCAGTACTTC
size: .; D: .; V: TRBV18; J: TRBJ1-2; CDR3: CASSPSGLLLLSSGYTF; DNA: TGTGCCAGCTCACCCTCGGGACTCCTCCTTCTTTCGTCCGGCTACACCTTC
size: few; D: TRBD2; V: TRBV20-1; J: TRBJ2-5; CDR3: CSARSILAGKETQYF; DNA: TGCAGTGCTAGAAGTATACTAGCGGGGAAAGAGACCCAGTACTTC